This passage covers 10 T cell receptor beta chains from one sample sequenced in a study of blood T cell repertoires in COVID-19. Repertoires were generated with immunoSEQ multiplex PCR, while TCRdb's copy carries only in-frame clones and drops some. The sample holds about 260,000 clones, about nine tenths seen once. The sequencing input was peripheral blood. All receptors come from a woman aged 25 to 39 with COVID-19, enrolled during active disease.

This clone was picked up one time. CDR3 sequence reads: CASSLMRGQGNSPLHF. The CDR3 DNA reads as TGTGCCAGCAGCTTAATGAGGGGGCAGGGTAATTCACCCCTCCACTTT. The rearrangement joins TRBV7-9 to TRBJ1-6, with 7 nucleotides matching TRBD1. This CDR3 is built from 16 residues. With V trimmed by 2 bases and J by 6 bases, 7 bases remained unmatched. Germline loops: CDR1 SEHNR, CDR2 FQNEAQ (reference sequence).

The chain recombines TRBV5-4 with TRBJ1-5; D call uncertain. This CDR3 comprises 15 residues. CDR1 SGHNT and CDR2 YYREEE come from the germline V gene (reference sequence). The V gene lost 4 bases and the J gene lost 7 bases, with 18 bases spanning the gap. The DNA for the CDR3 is TGTGCCAGCAGCCCGGGGAGCGGCCCGGGGCAGCCCCAGCATTTT. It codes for CASSPGSGPGQPQHF.

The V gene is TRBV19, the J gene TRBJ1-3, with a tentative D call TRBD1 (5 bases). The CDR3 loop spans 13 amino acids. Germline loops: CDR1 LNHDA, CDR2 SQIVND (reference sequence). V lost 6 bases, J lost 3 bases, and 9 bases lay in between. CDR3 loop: CASRRDSGNTIYF. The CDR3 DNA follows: TGTGCCAGTAGGCGAGACAGTGGAAACACCATATATTTT.

The CDR3 DNA is TGTGCCGGAGCGACAGAGTACCAAGAGACCCAGTACTTC. It specifies CAGATEYQETQYF. This chain connects TRBV2 to TRBJ2-5; perhaps TRBD1 as D (5 bases). The CDR3 runs 13 residues. The germline V gene encodes CDR1 SNHLY and CDR2 FYNNEI. The germline V and J ends were trimmed by 11 bases and 0 bases, with 13 bases remaining between them.

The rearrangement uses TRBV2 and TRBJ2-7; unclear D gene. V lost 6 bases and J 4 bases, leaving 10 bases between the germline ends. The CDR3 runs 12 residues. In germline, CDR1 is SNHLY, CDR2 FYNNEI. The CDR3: CASRLAWYEQYF. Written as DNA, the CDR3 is TGTGCCAGCAGATTAGCTTGGTACGAGCAGTACTTC.

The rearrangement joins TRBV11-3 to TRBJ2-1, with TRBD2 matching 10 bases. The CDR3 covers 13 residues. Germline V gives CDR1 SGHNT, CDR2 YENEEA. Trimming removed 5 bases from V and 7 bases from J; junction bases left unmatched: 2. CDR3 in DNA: TGTGCCAGCAGCGAACTAGCGGGAAATGAGCAGTTCTTC. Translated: CASSELAGNEQFF. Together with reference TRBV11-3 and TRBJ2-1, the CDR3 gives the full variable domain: EAGVVQSPRYKIIEKKQPVAFWCNPISGHNTLYWYLQNLGQGPELLIRYENEEAVDDSQLPKDRFSAERLKGVDSTLKIQPAELGDSAVYLCASSELAGNEQFFGPGTRLTVL.

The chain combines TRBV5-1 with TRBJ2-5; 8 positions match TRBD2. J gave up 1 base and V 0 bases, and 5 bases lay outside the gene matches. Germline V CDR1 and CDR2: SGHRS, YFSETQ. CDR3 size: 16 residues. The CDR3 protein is CASSLDGLAVQETQYF. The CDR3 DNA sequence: TGCGCCAGCAGCTTGGACGGACTAGCCGTCCAAGAGACCCAGTACTTC.

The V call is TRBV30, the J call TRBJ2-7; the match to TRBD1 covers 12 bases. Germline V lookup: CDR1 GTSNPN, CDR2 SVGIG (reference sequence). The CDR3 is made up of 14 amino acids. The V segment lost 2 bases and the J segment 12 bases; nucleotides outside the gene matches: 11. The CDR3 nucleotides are TGTGCCTGGAGTCCAGGAGGGGACAGGGGGCAGTGGTACTTC. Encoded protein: CAWSPGGDRGQWYF.

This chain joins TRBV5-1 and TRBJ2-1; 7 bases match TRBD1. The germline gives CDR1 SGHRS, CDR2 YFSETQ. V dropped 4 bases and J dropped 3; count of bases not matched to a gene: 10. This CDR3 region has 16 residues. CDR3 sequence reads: CASSPKTGWLYNEQFF. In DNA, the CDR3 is TGCGCCAGCAGCCCGAAGACAGGGTGGCTCTACAATGAGCAGTTCTTC.

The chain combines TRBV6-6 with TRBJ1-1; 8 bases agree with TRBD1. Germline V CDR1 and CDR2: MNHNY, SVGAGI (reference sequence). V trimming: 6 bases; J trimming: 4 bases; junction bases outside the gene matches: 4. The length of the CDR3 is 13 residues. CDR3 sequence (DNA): TGTGCCAGCAGGGACAGGGTTGCCACTGAAGCTTTCTTT. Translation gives CASRDRVATEAFF.